Presented here are 27 T cell receptor beta chains from one specimen sequenced in a study of cytomegalovirus exposure and HLA in healthy donors (dated by TCRdb to the late 2010s). The library was made by the immunoSEQ multiplex PCR assay. For the multiplex PCR, a mixture combining 60 forward primers for TCR Vbeta segments and 13 reverse primers for TCR Jbeta segments was used. Imported from immuneACCESS, the table was reduced by TCRdb to in-frame sequences with V and J called. These copies leave out some clones; in studies compared against another copy, an unresolved V gene accounts for under half, and the cause of the remainder is not known. Counted in this sample were around 180,000 clones; roughly 84% of them appeared once. About 0.25% of the sample belongs to the ten largest clones. Source material: PBMCs. These receptors were collected from a boy aged 5-17 years in good health and CMV-seronegative.

V usage is TRBV7-9 and J usage is TRBJ2-7; TRBD1 matches 8 bases. CDR1 is SEHNR and CDR2 is FQNEAQ in the germline V gene (reference sequence). The CDR3 is made up of 15 amino acids. J gave up 4 bases and V 1 base, and 6 bases lay outside the gene matches. CDR3 nucleotide sequence: TGTGCCAGCAGCTTAGGGACAGGGAAGGGGTACGAGCAGTACTTC. This gives the protein CASSLGTGKGYEQYF.

The chain is built from TRBV6-6 and TRBJ1-1; D is possibly TRBD1 (5 bases). This CDR3 spans 14 amino acids. The germline V and J ends were trimmed by 2 bases and 5 bases, with 12 bases remaining between them. In germline, CDR1 is MNHNY, CDR2 SVGAGI (reference sequence). The CDR3 here is CASSYDSLGTEAFF. Written as DNA, the CDR3 is TGTGCCAGCAGTTACGACAGCCTGGGGACTGAAGCTTTCTTT.

This clone was seen a handful of times. V and J are TRBV19 and TRBJ1-1; D unclear. Germline V gene sequence: CDR1 LNHDA, CDR2 SQIVND (reference sequence). CDR3 length: 12 residues. V was trimmed by 9 bases and J by 1 base, leaving 9 bases between them. CDR3 DNA: TGTGCCAGCCATCACAGGAACACTGAAGCTTTCTTT. This sequence encodes CASHHRNTEAFF.

The gene calls are TRBV27 and TRBJ2-3; 14 bases are a match to TRBD2. Losses at the gene ends were 5 bases for V and 4 bases for J; bases not matched to a gene: 5. This CDR3 contains 16 residues. Germline CDR1 and CDR2: MNHEY and SMNVEV (reference sequence). The CDR3 reads CASSPGTSGSADTQYF. CDR3 DNA: TGTGCCAGCAGTCCCGGGACTAGCGGGAGTGCAGATACGCAGTATTTT.

V is TRBV5-1 and J is TRBJ2-5, with D possibly being TRBD2 (6 bases). Germline V lookup: CDR1 SGHRS, CDR2 YFSETQ. The V and J ends lost 2 bases and 7 bases respectively, with 12 bases between them. The CDR3 totals 13 residues. CDR3 loop: CASSFREEGTQYF. The CDR3 coding sequence is TGCGCCAGCAGCTTCCGAGAGGAGGGGACCCAGTACTTC.

The chain uses TRBV9 and TRBJ2-2; D gene unclear. The CDR3 is 12 residues long. Per the germline V gene, CDR1 is SGDLS and CDR2 is YYNGEE. V dropped 4 bases and J dropped 8 bases, with 9 bases sitting between them. CDR3: CASSPLLGELFF. The CDR3, as DNA: TGTGCCAGCAGCCCCCTGTTAGGGGAGCTGTTTTTT.

This clone was found once. V usage is TRBV6-6 and J usage is TRBJ1-5; 7 bases line up with TRBD1. The CDR3 contains 15 residues. Germline V gene sequence: CDR1 MNHNY, CDR2 SVGAGI (reference sequence). The junction had 4 bases not matched to a gene; V was cut back by 2 bases and J by 3 bases. The CDR3 DNA sequence: TGTGCCAGCAGTTACGGGACAGTTTACAATCAGCCCCAGCATTTT. It yields the protein CASSYGTVYNQPQHF.

V and J are TRBV19 and TRBJ1-1, with TRBD1 matching 8 bases. The CDR3 is 15 amino acids. The J segment lost 3 bases and the V segment lost 3 bases, leaving 6 bases of the junction unmatched. CDR1 and CDR2 (germline): LNHDA, SQIVND (reference sequence). The CDR3 nucleotides are TGTGCCAGTAGTATCCCCGAACAGGGGGACACTGAAGCTTTCTTT. Translated, it gives CASSIPEQGDTEAFF.

V usage is TRBV28 and J usage is TRBJ2-1; 13 bases line up with TRBD2. CDR1 is MDHEN and CDR2 is SYDVKM in the germline V gene. V trimming: 5 bases; J trimming: 9 bases; junction bases outside the gene matches: 16. The CDR3 runs to 18 residues. The CDR3 sequence is CASSVPSAGTSGESEQFF. CDR3 DNA: TGTGCCAGCAGTGTTCCATCCGCCGGGACTAGCGGGGAGAGTGAGCAGTTCTTC.

The sample holds a few counts of this clone. V is TRBV11-2 and J is TRBJ1-1; no clear D gene. V was cut by 5 bases and J by 11 bases, with 18 bases left in between. Germline V gene sequence: CDR1 SGHAT, CDR2 FQNNGV. This CDR3 has 13 amino acids. The CDR3 loop reads CASSPVRVLGAFF. CDR3 nucleotide sequence: TGTGCCAGCAGCCCCGTTCGGGTTCTCGGGGCTTTCTTT.

The gene calls are TRBV4-1 and TRBJ2-4; the match to TRBD1 covers 7 bases. Germline values: CDR1 MGHRA, CDR2 YSYEKL. This CDR3 has 21 residues. J was trimmed by 0 bases and V by 3 bases; bases with no gene match: 20. The CDR3 region has the DNA TGCGCCAGCAGCCACGATATTAACTCGGGACAGTTGAATGTAGCCAAAAACATTCAGTACTTC. It yields the protein CASSHDINSGQLNVAKNIQYF.

This clone was counted a few times. CDR3 nucleotides: TGTGCCAGCAGTGAGAGACTAGTTTCGGCTTTCTTC. Its translation: CASSERLVSAFF. The chain couples TRBV2 to TRBJ2-1, with D possibly being TRBD2 (6 bases). CDR1 and CDR2 (germline): SNHLY, FYNNEI. V lost 3 bases, J lost 16 bases, and 16 bases lay in between. The CDR3 runs 12 residues.

Here the CDR3 reads CASSQGRRVGGSSYEQYF. The DNA of the CDR3 is TGTGCCAGCAGCCAAGGCCGGCGGGTGGGGGGAAGCTCCTACGAGCAGTACTTC. The J gene is TRBJ2-7, the V gene TRBV14; the D gene is possibly TRBD2 (6 bases). The CDR3 length is 18 residues. Trimming removed 1 base at V and 0 bases at J, with 19 bases between. From germline, CDR1 is SGHDN and CDR2 FVKESK.

J is TRBJ2-7 and V is TRBV13, with 7 bases aligning to TRBD2. The CDR3 contains 14 residues. Germline V CDR1 and CDR2: PRHDT, FYEKMQ (reference sequence). Trimming at V came to 5 bases and at J to 5 bases, leaving 9 bases not matched to a gene. CDR3 nucleotides: TGTGCCAGCAGCGACTCGGGGGGTGAGGACGAGCAGTACTTC. It codes for CASSDSGGEDEQYF. Combining the CDR3 with reference TRBV13 and TRBJ2-7 gives the whole variable domain AAGVIQSPRHLIKEKRETATLKCYPIPRHDTVYWYQQGPGQDPQFLISFYEKMQSDKGSIPDRFSAQQFSDYHSELNMSSLELGDSALYFCASSDSGGEDEQYFGPGTRLTVT.

The chain couples TRBV4-1 to TRBJ2-7; D is uncertain. Trimming removed 1 base from V and 6 bases from J, with 4 bases in between. The CDR3 has 11 residues. Germline CDR1 reads MGHRA; CDR2 reads YSYEKL. The CDR3 here is CASSQGAEQYF. DNA for the CDR3: TGCGCCAGCAGCCAAGGAGCCGAGCAGTACTTC.

CDR3 in DNA: TGCGCCAGCAGCCCTAGGGACAGGGGCTACAATGAGCAGTTCTTC. It translates to CASSPRDRGYNEQFF. The V call is TRBV5-1, the J call TRBJ2-1, with 10 bases aligning to TRBD1. The CDR3 loop spans 15 amino acids. With 4 bases clipped from V and 3 bases from J, the junction kept 4 bases outside the gene matches. CDR1 and CDR2 (germline): SGHRS, YFSETQ.

Only one count was recorded for this clone. This chain connects TRBV28 to TRBJ1-2, with no clear D. The CDR3 runs 16 residues. Germline V CDR1 and CDR2: MDHEN, SYDVKM. Trimming cost V 5 bases and J 2 bases, with 18 bases left between them. The CDR3 protein is CASSPRRALRNYGYTF. The DNA for the CDR3 is TGTGCCAGCAGTCCTCGGAGGGCCCTGAGGAACTATGGCTACACCTTC.

The rearrangement links TRBV7-2 to TRBJ1-2, with a tentative D call TRBD1 (6 bases). This CDR3 has 13 amino acids. With 5 bases removed from V and 6 bases from J, the gap between germline ends came to 13 bases. CDR1 is SGHTA and CDR2 is FQGNSA in the germline V gene. The CDR3 DNA follows: TGTGCCAGCAGCCTAGGGGGGGGAGATGGCTACACCTTC. Its protein product is CASSLGGGDGYTF.

The chain joins TRBV30 to TRBJ1-2, with D perhaps matching TRBD1 (6 bases). The ends were cut back, 5 bases at V and 2 bases at J, with 9 bases in the middle. Germline V lookup: CDR1 GTSNPN, CDR2 SVGIG (reference sequence). This CDR3 region has 12 residues. CDR3 sequence (DNA): TGTGCCTGGTGGGACACCAACTATGGCTACACCTTC. This gives the protein CAWWDTNYGYTF.

This chain connects TRBV9 to TRBJ2-2; maybe TRBD1 (5 bases). This CDR3 contains 16 residues. Trimming stripped 3 bases from V and 0 bases from J, with 12 bases between. Germline values: CDR1 SGDLS, CDR2 YYNGEE. The CDR3 loop reads CASSAGHPTNTGELFF. Written as DNA, the CDR3 is TGTGCCAGCAGCGCCGGACACCCGACGAACACCGGGGAGCTGTTTTTT.

The V gene is TRBV5-1, the J gene TRBJ2-1; the match to TRBD2 covers 9 bases. The V gene's germline CDR1 is SGHRS and CDR2 YFSETQ. This CDR3 comprises 15 residues. Trimming removed 0 bases from V and 6 bases from J; junction bases left unmatched: 4. The CDR3 loop is CASSLVAGGPNEQFF. In nucleotides, the CDR3 is TGCGCCAGCAGCTTGGTGGCGGGAGGGCCCAATGAGCAGTTCTTC.

CDR3 loop: CASSSTGKNTEAFF. Here the CDR3 DNA reads TGTGCCAGCAGTTCTACAGGAAAGAACACTGAAGCTTTCTTT. The chain carries TRBV6-5 and TRBJ1-1; D might be TRBD1 (5 bases). The CDR3 is 14 amino acids. Trimming cost V 4 bases and J 1 base, with 10 bases left between them. Germline values: CDR1 MNHEY, CDR2 SVGAGI.

This chain links TRBV7-3 with TRBJ2-7; TRBD1 agrees at 9 bases. Germline assignment: CDR1 SGHTA and CDR2 FQGTGA. The CDR3 has 15 amino acids. V was clipped by 5 bases and J by 3 bases; unmatched bases: 8. CDR3 sequence (DNA): TGTGCCAGCAGCGCACTACCGGGACAGGGCTACGAGCAGTACTTC. Protein product: CASSALPGQGYEQYF. Complete variable domain (other parts from reference TRBV7-3 and TRBJ2-7): GAGVSQTPSNKVTEKGKYVELRCDPISGHTALYWYRQSLGQGPEFLIYFQGTGAADDSGLPNDRFFAVRPEGSVSTLKIQRTERGDSAVYLCASSALPGQGYEQYFGPGTRLTVT.

The rearrangement joins TRBV9 to TRBJ1-4, with D unresolved. The V end lost 3 bases, the J end lost 7 bases, and 19 bases lay between the germline ends. This CDR3 contains 16 residues. Germline V gives CDR1 SGDLS, CDR2 YYNGEE. CDR3 sequence: CASSASHGELGEKLFF. The CDR3, as DNA: TGTGCCAGCAGCGCCTCCCACGGGGAGTTGGGTGAAAAACTGTTTTTT.

This clone was found once. The V call is TRBV7-2, the J call TRBJ1-2; the D is unclear. The CDR3 is 16 residues long. Trimming took off 4 bases at V and 4 bases at J, with 19 bases between the two ends. Germline V gene data show CDR1 as SGHTA and CDR2 as FQGNSA. CDR3 in DNA: TGTGCCAGCAGCTCGGCCGATATCGTAGCGATCTATGGCTACACCTTC. This translates into CASSSADIVAIYGYTF.

J is TRBJ1-1 and V is TRBV7-6; D is uncertain. Germline V CDR1 and CDR2: SGHVS, FNYEAQ. Between the trimmed V and J ends, which lost 2 bases and 4 bases, there was a span of 8 bases. The length of the CDR3 is 13 residues. CDR3 nucleotide sequence: TGTGCCAGCAGCTTAACCGCGGGCACTGAAGCTTTCTTT. Translating gives CASSLTAGTEAFF.

The rearrangement joins TRBV12-5 to TRBJ2-1, with D perhaps TRBD2 (6 bases). The CDR3 is 14 residues long. Trimming cost V 6 bases and J 1 base, with 10 bases left between them. Germline V CDR1 and CDR2: LGHNT, FRNRAP. As DNA, the CDR3 is TGTGCTAGTGGGGGTAGCGGATCCTACAATGAGCAGTTCTTC. Protein: CASGGSGSYNEQFF.